The 21 T cell receptor beta chains in this list originate from one sample, sequenced in a study of shared clonotypes between healthy human individuals. This table comes from immunoSEQ multiplex PCR, and its TCRdb copy is limited to in-frame clones, with some not included. Of about 1,800,000 clones listed, just under 95% are singletons. Naive CD8 cells lacked CD45RO and underwent positive selection for CCR7, leaving out terminally differentiated effector memory CD45RA+ cells. Source material: naive CD8+ T cells sorted from blood. These TCRs come from a man between 18 and 29 years old in good health.

The chain carries TRBV7-2 and TRBJ2-1, with 7 bases lining up with TRBD1. This CDR3 is built from 14 residues. Looked up from germline, CDR1 is SGHTA and CDR2 is FQGNSA. Trimming took 3 bases from V and 2 from J; bases not matched to a gene: 1. The CDR3 bases are TGTGCCAGCAGCTTCCAGGGGGCCTACAATGAGCAGTTCTTC. It encodes CASSFQGAYNEQFF.

The chain couples TRBV6-1 to TRBJ2-7; 10 nucleotides align to TRBD1. Germline V gene lookup returns CDR1 MNHNS and CDR2 SASEGT. The CDR3 consists of 14 residues. The junction had 3 bases not matched to a gene; V was cut back by 3 bases and J by 4 bases. The CDR3 loop reads CASSDWGQGYEQYF. CDR3 in DNA: TGTGCCAGCAGTGATTGGGGACAGGGGTACGAGCAGTACTTC.

The rearrangement uses TRBV10-3 and TRBJ2-7; the match to TRBD2 covers 8 bases. Germline assignment: CDR1 ENHRY and CDR2 SYGVKD. CDR3 size: 13 residues. The J segment lost 4 bases and the V segment lost 9 bases, leaving 8 bases of the junction unmatched. The CDR3 reads CAISSGDGYEQYF. The CDR3, as DNA: TGTGCCATAAGTAGCGGGGATGGTTACGAGCAGTACTTC.

The chain has TRBV6-5 and TRBJ2-5; the match to TRBD2 covers 13 bases. This CDR3 is 16 amino acids long. J gave up 5 bases and V 3 bases, and 6 bases lay outside the gene matches. Per germline, CDR1 MNHEY and CDR2 SVGAGI. CDR3 sequence: CASSYGTSGRGETQYF. CDR3 DNA: TGTGCCAGCAGTTATGGTACTAGCGGGAGGGGGGAGACCCAGTACTTC.

Concerning this clone: Within the sample, other DNA sequences also encode this same CDR3. The genes are TRBV28 and TRBJ2-7, with D possibly matching TRBD1 (6 bases). V was trimmed by 3 bases and J by 0 bases, leaving 9 bases between them. The CDR3 extends over 14 amino acids. Germline CDR1 and CDR2: MDHEN and SYDVKM. This chain's CDR3 is CASSFQGSSYEQYF. The CDR3, as DNA: TGTGCCAGCAGTTTTCAGGGGAGCTCCTACGAGCAGTACTTC.

This clone was seen only once. V usage is TRBV6-5 and J usage is TRBJ1-1; a possible D gene is TRBD1 (5 bases). Germline CDR1 and CDR2: MNHEY and SVGAGI. The V gene lost 6 bases and the J gene lost 5 bases, with 13 bases spanning the gap. The CDR3 contains 13 residues. The CDR3 DNA is TGTGCCAGCAGCCAAGGGGTAGGAACTGAAGCTTTCTTT. Translating it yields CASSQGVGTEAFF.

The chain carries TRBV4-1 and TRBJ1-5, with D tentatively TRBD1 (6 bases). Between the trimmed V and J ends, which lost 1 base and 10 bases, there was a span of 11 bases. The length of the CDR3 is 13 residues. Per the germline V gene, CDR1 is MGHRA and CDR2 is YSYEKL. The CDR3 DNA reads as TGCGCCAGCAGCCAAGCTTCGGGGACACCCCAGCATTTT. This translates into CASSQASGTPQHF.

The chain is built from TRBV7-2 and TRBJ2-1; tentative D call: TRBD1 (6 bases). Germline CDR1 is SGHTA and CDR2 is FQGNSA. V gave up 0 bases and J gave up 9 bases, with 12 bases separating them. This CDR3 is built from 14 residues. DNA of the CDR3: TGTGCCAGCAGCTTAGCGGACAGTCCCAGTGAGCAGTTCTTC. It specifies CASSLADSPSEQFF. The full variable domain, completed using reference TRBV7-2 and TRBJ2-1, is GAGVSQSPSNKVTEKGKDVELRCDPISGHTALYWYRQSLGQGLEFLIYFQGNSAPDKSGLPSDRFSAERTGGSVSTLTIQRTQQEDSAVYLCASSLADSPSEQFFGPGTRLTVL.

This sequence joins TRBV27 and TRBJ1-2, with D hard to call. The germline gives CDR1 MNHEY, CDR2 SMNVEV (reference sequence). The CDR3 runs to 11 residues. The ends were cut back, 8 bases at V and 3 bases at J, with 7 bases in the middle. The CDR3, as DNA: TGTGCCAGCCCCGGGGACTATGGCTACACCTTC. This sequence encodes CASPGDYGYTF.

The chain joins TRBV4-1 to TRBJ2-1; perhaps TRBD2 as D (6 bases). Trimming took off 0 bases at V and 7 bases at J, with 13 bases between the two ends. CDR1 and CDR2 from the germline V gene are MGHRA and YSYEKL. The CDR3 is 15 residues long. CDR3: CASSQEEGAGNEQFF. CDR3 sequence (DNA): TGCGCCAGCAGCCAAGAGGAGGGAGCGGGTAATGAGCAGTTCTTC.

The chain uses TRBV27 and TRBJ2-5; D perhaps matches TRBD2 (7 bases). Trimming pared 5 bases from V and 2 bases from J, leaving 18 bases between. The germline gives CDR1 MNHEY, CDR2 SMNVEV (reference sequence). The CDR3 sequence is 16 residues long. The CDR3 protein is CASSPLRGGRQETQYF. CDR3 nucleotide sequence: TGTGCCAGCAGTCCTCTGAGGGGGGGCAGACAAGAGACCCAGTACTTC.

The rearrangement links TRBV7-9 to TRBJ2-2, with D perhaps matching TRBD1 (7 bases). Deletions cut 4 bases from V and 0 bases from J, with 21 bases between. Germline CDR1 and CDR2: SEHNR and FQNEAQ (reference sequence). This CDR3 has 19 residues. CDR3 protein: CASSSEEQGGRANTGELFF. In DNA form, the CDR3 reads TGTGCCAGCAGCTCCGAGGAGCAGGGGGGTCGCGCGAACACCGGGGAGCTGTTTTTT.

The genes are TRBV11-2 and TRBJ2-7; D ambiguous. V was clipped by 2 bases and J by 4 bases, with 12 bases between them. The CDR3 sequence is 14 residues long. In germline, CDR1 is SGHAT, CDR2 FQNNGV. The CDR3: CASSLLRDLYEQYF. CDR3 DNA: TGTGCCAGCAGCTTATTAAGGGATTTATACGAGCAGTACTTC. The full variable domain, with the rest looked up from reference TRBV11-2 and TRBJ2-7, is EAGVAQSPRYKIIEKRQSVAFWCNPISGHATLYWYQQILGQGPKLLIQFQNNGVVDDSQLPKDRFSAERLKGVDSTLKIQPAKLEDSAVYLCASSLLRDLYEQYFGPGTRLTVT.

The chain joins TRBV7-6 to TRBJ2-7, with D possibly TRBD1 on 6 matching bases. The germline V gene has CDR1 SGHVS and CDR2 FNYEAQ. This CDR3 comprises 14 residues. Trimming removed 5 bases at V and 2 bases at J, with 13 bases between. CDR3 bases: TGTGCCAGCAGCATAAGGGACACCGCCTACGAGCAGTACTTC. This codes for CASSIRDTAYEQYF.

The V and J genes are TRBV6-6 and TRBJ1-4; 9 bases are shared with TRBD1. Germline lookup yields CDR1 MNHNY and CDR2 SVGAGI (reference sequence). J lost 8 bases, V lost 7 bases, and 11 bases had no gene match. The CDR3 runs to 15 residues. This chain's CDR3 is CASTPRTGVEEKLFF. Written as DNA, the CDR3 is TGTGCCAGCACCCCCCGGACAGGGGTGGAGGAAAAACTGTTTTTT.

This chain links TRBV19 with TRBJ2-2; possible D gene TRBD1, 6 bases. In germline, CDR1 is LNHDA, CDR2 SQIVND (reference sequence). V lost 2 bases to trimming and J lost 7 bases, with 14 bases between them. The CDR3 is 15 residues long. The CDR3 region has the DNA TGTGCCAGTAGTATACTCCCAGGGGCTGACGGGGAGCTGTTTTTT. Its translation: CASSILPGADGELFF.

The chain joins TRBV10-3 to TRBJ2-2; D is undetermined. Germline lookup yields CDR1 ENHRY and CDR2 SYGVKD. Trimming cost V 6 bases and J 1 base, with 9 bases left between them. The CDR3 contains 14 residues. The CDR3 DNA sequence: TGTGCCATCAGCGGAACACAGAACACCGGGGAGCTGTTTTTT. It codes for CAISGTQNTGELFF.

This chain uses TRBV11-2 with TRBJ2-1; tentative D call: TRBD2 (5 bases). CDR3 size: 15 residues. The V and J ends lost 8 bases and 0 bases respectively, with 14 bases between them. CDR1 and CDR2 from the germline V gene are SGHAT and FQNNGV. The CDR3 coding sequence is TGTGCCAGCGCCACGTCAGGAGGCTCCTACAATGAGCAGTTCTTC. Amino acids: CASATSGGSYNEQFF.

The chain combines TRBV5-1 with TRBJ2-5, with D possibly being TRBD1 (5 bases). Germline CDR1 and CDR2: SGHRS and YFSETQ. The V gene lost 4 bases and the J gene lost 3 bases, with 16 bases spanning the gap. This CDR3 has 15 amino acids. CDR3 amino acids: CASSLLPGHKETQYF. In DNA form, the CDR3 reads TGCGCCAGCAGCCTTCTCCCAGGACACAAAGAGACCCAGTACTTC. Drawing the rest from reference TRBV5-1 and TRBJ2-5, the complete variable domain is KAGVTQTPRYLIKTRGQQVTLSCSPISGHRSVSWYQQTPGQGLQFLFEYFSETQRNKGNFPGRFSGRQFSNSRSEMNVSTLELGDSALYLCASSLLPGHKETQYFGPGTRLLVL.

The rearrangement joins TRBV21-1 to TRBJ2-1; TRBD2 reflects the table's D call only, with no check against the DNA. TRBV21-1 is a known pseudogene. The CDR3 has 17 residues. In nucleotides, the CDR3 is TGTGCCAAACTAGCGGGAGACGGATTGGCCCCCTACAATGAGCAGTTCTTC. Protein: CAKLAGDGLAPYNEQFF.

With regard to this clone: This same CDR3 is encoded by further DNA sequences in the sample. This chain joins TRBV10-1 and TRBJ2-2; the D is unclear. The CDR3 has 13 amino acids. Trimming pared 2 bases from V and 3 bases from J, leaving 4 bases between. Per the germline V gene, CDR1 is WNHNN and CDR2 is SYGVQD (reference sequence). DNA for the CDR3: TGCGCCAGCAGTGAGACTGACACCGGGGAGCTGTTTTTT. Protein sequence: CASSETDTGELFF.